The text below deals with one T cell receptor beta chain. These data are taken from a study of control samples from healthy donors and cancer patients. Profiling relied on immunoSEQ multiplex PCR, and the TCRdb table lists in-frame clones only, not all of them. The sample gives approximately 82,000 clones, 94% of which show up once; 4.8% is in the top ten. The CDR3 sequence is 15 residues long. CDR1 and CDR2 from the germline V gene are MNHEY and SMNVEV (reference sequence). The ends lost 3 bases at V and 3 bases at J; junction bases unmatched: 5. This chain links TRBV27 with TRBJ2-7; 10 nucleotides align to TRBD2. The sequenced sample consisted of blood. The source is a woman in her late teens or twenties in good health. CDR3 protein: CASSFGSGRNYEQYF. The DNA of the CDR3 is TGTGCCAGCAGTTTTGGTAGCGGGAGGAACTACGAGCAGTACTTC.